Listed here are 21 T cell receptor beta chains from one sample, sequenced in a study of cytomegalovirus exposure and HLA in healthy donors. In the PCR, 60 Vbeta and 13 Jbeta primers were used. Only in-frame clones appear in the TCRdb table, and some are missing; sequencing was by immunoSEQ multiplex PCR. The repertoire holds 100,000 to 150,000 clones, roughly 74% seen once, with about 4% in the top ten. Sequencing was done on a sample of PBMCs. These receptors all stem from a woman between 45 and 60 years old in good health and CMV-seropositive.

The chain uses TRBV19 and TRBJ2-7; tentatively, D is TRBD2 (6 bases). CDR1 is LNHDA, CDR2 SQIVND, per germline (reference sequence). Trimming pared 7 bases from V and 6 bases from J, leaving 22 bases between. The CDR3 loop spans 15 amino acids. This CDR3 reads CASIPPEEGSGEQYF. CDR3 in DNA: TGTGCCAGTATCCCACCCGAGGAGGGATCGGGCGAGCAGTACTTC.

V gene TRBV7-2 combines with J gene TRBJ2-7; 15 bases fit TRBD2. Germline V gives CDR1 SGHTA, CDR2 FQGNSA. With 0 bases clipped from V and 8 bases from J, the junction kept 2 bases outside the gene matches. The CDR3 is 15 residues long. The CDR3 DNA sequence: TGTGCCAGCAGCTTAGCGGGACTAGCGGGGGGAAAGCAGTACTTC. Protein sequence: CASSLAGLAGGKQYF.

This chain connects TRBV18 to TRBJ1-2, with TRBD1 identical over 7 bases. The CDR3 spans 13 residues. Germline assignment: CDR1 KGHSH and CDR2 LQKENI. V was clipped by 3 bases and J by 4 bases; unmatched bases: 2. DNA for the CDR3: TGTGCCAGCTCACCGGACAGGAGCTATGGCTACACCTTC. Translating it yields CASSPDRSYGYTF.

This rearrangement joins TRBV6-5 to TRBJ2-7; 7 bases match TRBD1. This CDR3 has 15 amino acids. CDR1 is MNHEY, CDR2 SVGAGI, per germline. Losses at the gene ends were 5 bases for V and 2 bases for J; bases not matched to a gene: 9. The CDR3 loop reads CASSGRQGPPYEQYF. As DNA, the CDR3 is TGTGCCAGCAGTGGGAGACAGGGCCCCCCCTACGAGCAGTACTTC.

The V and J genes are TRBV5-1 and TRBJ1-3; no definite D call. Germline V gives CDR1 SGHRS, CDR2 YFSETQ. The V and J ends lost 2 bases and 1 base respectively, with 7 bases between them. The CDR3 is 14 amino acids. DNA for the CDR3: TGCGCCAGCAGCTTTTGGGAGTCTGGAAACACCATATATTTT. Translating gives CASSFWESGNTIYF.

The chain uses TRBV5-5 and TRBJ1-1; D perhaps matches TRBD1 (6 bases). Germline V gene data show CDR1 as SGHKS and CDR2 as YYEKEE (reference sequence). The CDR3 sequence is 17 residues long. The germline V and J ends were trimmed by 1 base and 1 base, with 17 bases remaining between them. The CDR3 protein is CASSLRISGQWNTEAFF. The DNA of the CDR3 is TGTGCCAGCAGCTTGCGTATCTCGGGACAATGGAACACTGAAGCTTTCTTT.

This chain links TRBV18 with TRBJ1-2; D is perhaps TRBD1 (6 bases). The CDR3 spans 18 residues. Trimming stripped 3 bases from V and 7 bases from J, with 27 bases between. Per the germline V gene, CDR1 is KGHSH and CDR2 is LQKENI. The CDR3 DNA sequence: TGTGCCAGCTCACCCGCGGACAGCCTCACCCTAACTAAGTCTGGCTACACCTTC. Translation gives CASSPADSLTLTKSGYTF.

This chain joins TRBV28 and TRBJ2-7, with 9 bases matching TRBD1. This CDR3 is 13 amino acids long. The ends lost 7 bases at V and 3 bases at J; junction bases unmatched: 4. The germline V gene encodes CDR1 MDHEN and CDR2 SYDVKM. The CDR3 loop reads CASTTTGGYEQYF. The CDR3 region has the DNA TGTGCCAGCACCACGACAGGGGGCTACGAGCAGTACTTC.

The chain has TRBV7-9 and TRBJ2-7; TRBD2 is a possible D gene (5 bases). CDR1 is SEHNR, CDR2 FQNEAQ, per germline (reference sequence). CDR3 size: 14 residues. Trimming shortened V by 5 bases and J by 1 base, and 12 bases separated the two germline ends. CDR3 coding DNA: TGTGCCAGCAGCGATAATGGACTTTCCTACGAGCAGTACTTC. This translates into CASSDNGLSYEQYF.

The chain employs TRBV2 and TRBJ2-1; 8 bases align to TRBD1. Germline loops: CDR1 SNHLY, CDR2 FYNNEI. The CDR3 extends over 15 amino acids. With V trimmed by 6 bases and J by 1 base, 5 bases remained unmatched. The CDR3 sequence is CASRRDRLSYNEQFF. The DNA of the CDR3 is TGTGCCAGCAGAAGGGACAGGTTATCCTACAATGAGCAGTTCTTC.

The rearrangement joins TRBV5-1 to TRBJ2-7, with TRBD1 matching over 10 bases. V gave up 4 bases and J gave up 2 bases; unmatched junction bases: 6. Looked up from germline, CDR1 is SGHRS and CDR2 is YFSETQ. The CDR3 runs 15 residues. The CDR3 reads CASSLQGQGTYEQYF. The CDR3 DNA follows: TGCGCCAGCAGCCTCCAGGGACAGGGGACCTACGAGCAGTACTTC.

V gene TRBV10-3 combines with J gene TRBJ2-1; D unresolved. This CDR3 spans 16 amino acids. Germline V gene data show CDR1 as ENHRY and CDR2 as SYGVKD. Trimming removed 8 bases at V and 1 base at J, with 18 bases between. CDR3 sequence: CAIAFAETSSYNEQFF. The CDR3 bases are TGTGCCATCGCCTTCGCGGAGACTTCTTCCTACAATGAGCAGTTCTTC.

The chain links TRBV11-2 to TRBJ2-3; D gene unclear. Germline CDR1 is SGHAT and CDR2 is FQNNGV. The CDR3 is 15 residues long. Trimming took off 2 bases at V and 0 bases at J, with 9 bases between the two ends. The CDR3 DNA follows: TGTGCCAGCAGCTTACAACAGACGAGCACAGATACGCAGTATTTT. This sequence encodes CASSLQQTSTDTQYF.

The V call is TRBV28, the J call TRBJ2-1; 7 bases agree with TRBD1. The CDR3 is made up of 14 amino acids. The V gene end was trimmed by 0 bases and the J gene end by 5 bases; junction bases not matched to a gene: 1. Germline CDR1 and CDR2: MDHEN and SYDVKM. The CDR3 sequence is CASSLWGTDNEQFF. Here the CDR3 DNA reads TGTGCCAGCAGTTTATGGGGGACAGACAATGAGCAGTTCTTC. Using reference TRBV28 and TRBJ2-1 for the parts outside the CDR3, the full variable domain is DVKVTQSSRYLVKRTGEKVFLECVQDMDHENMFWYRQDPGLGLRLIYFSYDVKMKEKGDIPEGYSVSREKKERFSLILESASTNQTSMYLCASSLWGTDNEQFFGPGTRLTVL.

This chain connects TRBV6-1 to TRBJ1-1; 10 bases match TRBD1. V lost 4 bases to trimming and J lost 5 bases; unmatched junction nucleotides: 7. The CDR3 extends over 15 amino acids. Per the germline V gene, CDR1 is MNHNS and CDR2 is SASEGT. The CDR3 sequence is CASSVMTGGLTEAFF. Written as DNA, the CDR3 is TGTGCCAGCAGTGTGATGACAGGGGGCTTGACTGAAGCTTTCTTT.

The gene calls are TRBV7-2 and TRBJ2-2; D unclear. This CDR3 contains 13 residues. Germline lookup yields CDR1 SGHTA and CDR2 FQGNSA. V lost 7 bases, J lost 1 base, and 7 bases lay in between. Written as DNA, the CDR3 is TGTGCCAGCAACCGAGTGAACACCGGGGAGCTGTTTTTT. It yields the protein CASNRVNTGELFF.

The CDR3 loop reads CASSLAMGSGGDWETQYF. The DNA of the CDR3 is TGTGCCAGCAGCTTAGCCATGGGCAGCGGGGGGGATTGGGAGACCCAGTACTTC. This sequence joins TRBV7-8 and TRBJ2-5, with TRBD2 matching 10 bases. This CDR3 is built from 18 residues. The germline V gene encodes CDR1 SGHVS and CDR2 FQNEAQ. J lost 5 bases, V lost 0 bases, and 12 bases had no gene match.

In its sample, this clone was seen once. The chain uses TRBV11-2 and TRBJ2-3; D possibly corresponds to TRBD2 (5 bases). There are 13 residues in the CDR3. The V gene's germline CDR1 is SGHAT and CDR2 FQNNGV. V was cut by 5 bases and J by 3 bases, with 9 bases left in between. CDR3 sequence reads: CASSPSGTDTQYF. CDR3 coding DNA: TGTGCCAGCAGCCCGTCGGGGACAGATACGCAGTATTTT.

The chain links TRBV10-3 to TRBJ1-1; 8 positions agree with TRBD1. The CDR3 sequence is 13 residues long. Germline V gene data show CDR1 as ENHRY and CDR2 as SYGVKD. V lost 4 bases to trimming and J lost 8 bases; unmatched junction nucleotides: 6. CDR3 sequence: CAISATGGREAFF. The DNA of the CDR3 is TGTGCCATCAGTGCCACAGGGGGGAGAGAAGCTTTCTTT.

This rearrangement joins TRBV29-1 to TRBJ1-1, with 10 bases identical to TRBD1. This CDR3 is 15 amino acids long. Per germline, CDR1 SQVTM and CDR2 ANQGSEA. The V and J ends lost 7 bases and 4 bases, in that order; junction bases with no gene match: 12. CDR3 residues: CSARDRGFSVTEAFF. The CDR3 DNA sequence: TGCAGCGCCCGGGACAGGGGCTTTTCGGTCACTGAAGCTTTCTTT.

The chain has TRBV4-2 and TRBJ2-3; 10 nucleotides line up with TRBD2. Trimming at V came to 4 bases and at J to 4 bases, leaving 14 bases not matched to a gene. This CDR3 region has 18 residues. Germline assignment: CDR1 LGHNA and CDR2 YNFKEQ. The CDR3 loop is CASSPDAAERGGPDTQYF. The CDR3 bases are TGTGCCAGCAGCCCAGATGCAGCTGAGCGGGGGGGCCCAGATACGCAGTATTTT.